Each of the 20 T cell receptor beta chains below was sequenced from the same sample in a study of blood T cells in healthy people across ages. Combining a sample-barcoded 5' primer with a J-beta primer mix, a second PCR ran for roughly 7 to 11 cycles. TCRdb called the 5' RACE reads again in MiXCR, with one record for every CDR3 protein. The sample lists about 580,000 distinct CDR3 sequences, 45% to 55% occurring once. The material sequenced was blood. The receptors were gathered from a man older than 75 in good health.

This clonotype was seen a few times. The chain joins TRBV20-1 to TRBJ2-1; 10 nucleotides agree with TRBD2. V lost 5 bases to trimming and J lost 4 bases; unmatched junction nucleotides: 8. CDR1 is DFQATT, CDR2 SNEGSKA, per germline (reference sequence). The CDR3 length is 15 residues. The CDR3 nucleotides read TGCAGTGCTCGACGACTAGCGGGCTATTACAATGAGCAGTTCTTC. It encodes CSARRLAGYYNEQFF.

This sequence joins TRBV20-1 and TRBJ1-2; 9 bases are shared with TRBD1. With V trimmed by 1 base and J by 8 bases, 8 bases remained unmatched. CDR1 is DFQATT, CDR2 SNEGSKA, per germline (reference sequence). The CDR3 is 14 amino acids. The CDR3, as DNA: TGCAGTGCTAGAGGGACAGGGGCGTTTGGGGGCTACACCTTC. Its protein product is CSARGTGAFGGYTF.

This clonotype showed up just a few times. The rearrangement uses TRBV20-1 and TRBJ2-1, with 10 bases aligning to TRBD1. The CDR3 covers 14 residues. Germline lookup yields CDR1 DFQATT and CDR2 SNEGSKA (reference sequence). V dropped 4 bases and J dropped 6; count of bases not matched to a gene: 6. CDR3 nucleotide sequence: TGCAGTGCTACCCGGGACAGGGGTCCCAATGAGCAGTTCTTC. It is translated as CSATRDRGPNEQFF.

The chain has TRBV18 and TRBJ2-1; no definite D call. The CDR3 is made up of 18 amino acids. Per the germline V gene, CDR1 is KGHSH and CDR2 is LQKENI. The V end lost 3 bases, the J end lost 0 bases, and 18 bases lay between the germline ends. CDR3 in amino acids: CASSPIAIQASSYNEQFF. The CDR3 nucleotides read TGTGCCAGCTCACCCATAGCTATCCAAGCGAGCTCCTACAATGAGCAGTTCTTC.

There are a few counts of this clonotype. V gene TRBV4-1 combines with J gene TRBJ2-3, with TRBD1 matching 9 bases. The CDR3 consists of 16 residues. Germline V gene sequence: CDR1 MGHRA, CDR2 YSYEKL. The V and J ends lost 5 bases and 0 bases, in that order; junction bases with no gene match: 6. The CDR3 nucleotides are TGCGCCAGCAGCGAAGGGACAGGGAGAAGCACAGATACGCAGTATTTT. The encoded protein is CASSEGTGRSTDTQYF.

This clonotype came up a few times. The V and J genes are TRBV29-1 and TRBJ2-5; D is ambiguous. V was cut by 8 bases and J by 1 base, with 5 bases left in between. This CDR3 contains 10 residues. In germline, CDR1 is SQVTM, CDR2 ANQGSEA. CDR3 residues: CSSRQETQYF. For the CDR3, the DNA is TGCAGCTCTCGCCAAGAGACCCAGTACTTC.

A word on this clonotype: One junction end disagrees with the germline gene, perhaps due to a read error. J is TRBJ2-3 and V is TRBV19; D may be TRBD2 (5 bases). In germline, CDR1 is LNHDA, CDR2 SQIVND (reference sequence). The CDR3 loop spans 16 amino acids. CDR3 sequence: CASSTSGTKVTDTQYF. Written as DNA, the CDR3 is TGTGCCAGCAGTACCAGCGGTACAAAAGTCACAGACACGCAGTATTTT.

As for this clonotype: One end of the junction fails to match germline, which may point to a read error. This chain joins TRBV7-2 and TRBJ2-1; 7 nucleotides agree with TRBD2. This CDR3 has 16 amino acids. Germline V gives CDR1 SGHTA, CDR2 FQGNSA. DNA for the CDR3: TGTGCCAGCAGCCCACCGGCGGGCGGGAGATACAAGGAGCAGTTCTTC. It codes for CASSPPAGGRYKEQFF.

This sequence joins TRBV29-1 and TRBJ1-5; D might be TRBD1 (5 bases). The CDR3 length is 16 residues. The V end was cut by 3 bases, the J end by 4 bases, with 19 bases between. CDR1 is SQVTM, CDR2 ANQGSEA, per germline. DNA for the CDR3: TGCAGCGTTGACCAAAACCGTTGGGGGGAGAATCAGCCCCAGCATTTT. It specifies CSVDQNRWGENQPQHF.

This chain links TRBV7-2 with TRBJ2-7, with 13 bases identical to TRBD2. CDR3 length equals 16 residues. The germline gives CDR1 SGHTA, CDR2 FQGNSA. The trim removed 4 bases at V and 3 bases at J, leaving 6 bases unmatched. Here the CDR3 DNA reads TGTGCCAGCAGCTCCGAGGGACTAGCGGGGTACTACGAGCAGTACTTC. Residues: CASSSEGLAGYYEQYF.

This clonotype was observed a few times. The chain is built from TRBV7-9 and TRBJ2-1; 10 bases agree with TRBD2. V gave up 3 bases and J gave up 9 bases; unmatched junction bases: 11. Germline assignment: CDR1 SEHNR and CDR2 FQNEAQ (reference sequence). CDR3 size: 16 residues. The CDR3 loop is CASSFATVGLAREQFF. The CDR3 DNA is TGTGCCAGCAGCTTTGCTACTGTGGGACTAGCGCGTGAGCAGTTCTTC.

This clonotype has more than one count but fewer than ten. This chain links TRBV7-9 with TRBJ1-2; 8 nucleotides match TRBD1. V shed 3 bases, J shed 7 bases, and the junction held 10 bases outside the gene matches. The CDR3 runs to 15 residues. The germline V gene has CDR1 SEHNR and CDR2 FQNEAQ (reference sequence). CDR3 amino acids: CASSFLFPGGFGYTF. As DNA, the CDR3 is TGTGCCAGCAGCTTCCTATTCCCAGGGGGCTTTGGCTACACCTTC.

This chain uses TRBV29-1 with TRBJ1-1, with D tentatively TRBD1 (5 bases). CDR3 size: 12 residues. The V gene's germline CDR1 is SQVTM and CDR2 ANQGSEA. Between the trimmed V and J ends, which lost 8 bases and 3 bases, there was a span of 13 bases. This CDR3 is CSTTQGDTEAFF. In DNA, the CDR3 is TGCAGCACCACCCAGGGTGACACTGAAGCTTTCTTT.

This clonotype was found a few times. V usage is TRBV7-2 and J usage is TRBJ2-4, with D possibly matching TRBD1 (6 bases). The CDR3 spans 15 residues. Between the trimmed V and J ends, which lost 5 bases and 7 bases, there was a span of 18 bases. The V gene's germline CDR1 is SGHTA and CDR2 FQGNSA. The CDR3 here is CASSAAAGEGNIQYF. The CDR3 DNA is TGTGCCAGCAGCGCCGCTGCAGGGGAAGGGAACATTCAGTACTTC.

Written as DNA, the CDR3 is TGTGCCAGCAGTTTAGGACAGGGGGTGTTTTTT. Encoded protein: CASSLGQGVFF. V is TRBV12-3 or TRBV12-4 and J is TRBJ1-4, with 9 bases identical to TRBD1. The V and J ends lost 1 base and 15 bases, in that order; junction bases with no gene match: 0. The CDR3 loop spans 11 amino acids.

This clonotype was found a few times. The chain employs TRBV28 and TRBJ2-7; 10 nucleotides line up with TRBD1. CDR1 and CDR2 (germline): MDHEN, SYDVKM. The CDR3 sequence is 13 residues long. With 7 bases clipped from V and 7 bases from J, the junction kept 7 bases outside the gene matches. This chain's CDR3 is CASTGTGAGEQYF. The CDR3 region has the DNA TGTGCCAGCACCGGGACAGGGGCTGGGGAGCAGTACTTC.

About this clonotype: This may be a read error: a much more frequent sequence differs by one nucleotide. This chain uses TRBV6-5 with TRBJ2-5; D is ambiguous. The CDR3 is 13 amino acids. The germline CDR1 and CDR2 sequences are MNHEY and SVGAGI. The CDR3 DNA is TGTGCCAGCAGTTTAGTGGCCCAAGAGACCCGGTACTTC. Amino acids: CASSLVAQETRYF.

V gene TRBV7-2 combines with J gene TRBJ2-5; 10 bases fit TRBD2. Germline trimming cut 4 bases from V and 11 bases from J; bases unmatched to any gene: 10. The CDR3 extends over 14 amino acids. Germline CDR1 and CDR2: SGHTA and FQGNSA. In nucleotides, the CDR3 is TGTGCCAGCAGCTATAGCGGGGGGACATCCGAACAGTACTTC. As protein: CASSYSGGTSEQYF.

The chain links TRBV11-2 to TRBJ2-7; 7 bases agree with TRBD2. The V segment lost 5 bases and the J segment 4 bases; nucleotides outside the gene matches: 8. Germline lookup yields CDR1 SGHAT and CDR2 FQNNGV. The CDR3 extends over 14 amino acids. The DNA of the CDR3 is TGTGCCAGCAGCACGGGACTACCGGGATACGAGCAGTACTTC. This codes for CASSTGLPGYEQYF.

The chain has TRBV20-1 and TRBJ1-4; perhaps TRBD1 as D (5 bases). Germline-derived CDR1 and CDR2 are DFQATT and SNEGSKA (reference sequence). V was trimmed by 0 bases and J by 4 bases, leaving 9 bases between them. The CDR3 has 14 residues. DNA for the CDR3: TGCAGTGCTAGAGAGGGGCAGAGTAATGAAAAACTGTTTTTT. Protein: CSAREGQSNEKLFF.